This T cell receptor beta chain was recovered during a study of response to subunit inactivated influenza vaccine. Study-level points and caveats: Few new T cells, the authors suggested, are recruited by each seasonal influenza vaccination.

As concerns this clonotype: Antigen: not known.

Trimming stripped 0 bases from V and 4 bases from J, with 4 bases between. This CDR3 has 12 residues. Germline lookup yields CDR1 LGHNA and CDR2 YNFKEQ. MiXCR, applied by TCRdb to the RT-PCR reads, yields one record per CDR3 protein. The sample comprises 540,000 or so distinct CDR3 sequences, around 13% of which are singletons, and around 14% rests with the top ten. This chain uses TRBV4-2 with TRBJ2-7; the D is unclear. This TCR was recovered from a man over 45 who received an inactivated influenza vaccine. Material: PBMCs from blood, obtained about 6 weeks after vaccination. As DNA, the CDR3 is TGTGCCAGCAGCCAAGATGTGTACGAGCAGTACTTC. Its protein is CASSQDVYEQYF.